Sequencing of this TCR beta chain was carried out in a study of T cell repertoires in cytomegalovirus infection. Looked up from germline, CDR1 is LGHNA and CDR2 is YNFKEQ. V was pared by 0 bases and J by 1 base, with 5 bases between. CDR3 length: 14 residues. MiXCR, run by TCRdb on the reads, gives a single entry per CDR3 protein. The sample consists of about a million distinct CDR3 sequences, approximately 31% of them appearing once. About this clonotype itself: Its antigen is not identified.

The clonotype was recovered from a human donor in good health (CMV status not recorded). Some clones in this sample may be carry-over from other donors' samples. The V and J genes are TRBV4-2 and TRBJ2-3; unclear D gene. The specimen comprised cultured CD8+ T cells from PBMCs, sampled from culture after CMV antigen stimulation. The CDR3, as DNA: TGTGCCAGCAGCCAAGAACTACGCACAGATACGCAGTATTTT. This translates into CASSQELRTDTQYF.